Following are 25 T cell receptor beta chains from one sample sequenced in a study of human T cells and chemical hapten exposure (dated by TCRdb to 2020 to 2023). The intended sense of this specimen's time point label: patch test 3, about 24 weeks after DPC sensitization. The intended sense of this specimen's treatment or condition label: therapeutic diphenylcyclopropenone sensitization with weekly scalp DPC. The library relied on RACE. TCRdb lists the instrument as NextSeq 500. TCRdb trimmed the raw reads at Q25, called clones with MiXCR and kept productive beta chains. Rows with a matching CDR3 protein are joined into one entry that keeps the most common DNA and genes. The sample has about 110,000 distinct CDR3 sequences on record, under 40% of them singletons. Approximately 3% of the sample rests with the top ten. This sample comprised whole blood, obtained in connection with sensitization to the hapten diphenylcyclopropenone (DPC). The receptors derive from a man in his forties with alopecia areata. Some clones in this sample may be carry-over from other donors' samples.

CDR3: CASSFRDVPQHF. The CDR3 nucleotides are TGTGCCAGCAGTTTCCGGGACGTACCCCAGCATTTT. J is TRBJ1-5 and V is TRBV28; D may be TRBD1 (5 bases). The germline V gene encodes CDR1 MDHEN and CDR2 SYDVKM. The V end lost 3 bases, the J end lost 10 bases, and 10 bases lay between the germline ends. The CDR3 consists of 12 residues.

The chain is built from TRBV9 and TRBJ2-1; 10 nucleotides match TRBD2. There are 16 residues in the CDR3. V trimming: 0 bases; J trimming: 8 bases; junction bases outside the gene matches: 8. Germline CDR1 SGDLS, CDR2 YYNGEE. The CDR3 here is CASSVDPSGRVYEQFF. The CDR3 region has the DNA TGTGCCAGCAGCGTAGATCCTAGCGGGAGAGTCTATGAGCAGTTCTTC.

This clonotype was picked up a small number of times. The V and J genes are TRBV7-8 and TRBJ2-7; TRBD2 agrees at 14 bases. Unmatched junction bases numbered 2, after V lost 4 bases and J lost 3 bases. The CDR3 runs to 15 residues. Germline CDR1 and CDR2: SGHVS and FQNEAQ. The CDR3 sequence: CASSYGLAGGYEQYV. The CDR3 region has the DNA TGTGCCAGCAGCTACGGACTAGCGGGAGGCTACGAGCAGTACGTC.

The V call is TRBV12-5, the J call TRBJ1-1, with no clear D. With 2 bases removed from V and 4 bases from J, the gap between germline ends came to 11 bases. Germline CDR1 LGHNT, CDR2 FRNRAP. This CDR3 contains 14 residues. The CDR3 nucleotides are TGTGCTAGTGGTTTGCCCCAGGCGGGCACTGAAGCTTTCTTT. Translation: CASGLPQAGTEAFF.

This sequence joins TRBV3-1 and TRBJ1-5; TRBD1 matches at 12 bases. Trimming took 1 base from V and 2 from J; bases not matched to a gene: 3. CDR1 LGHDT and CDR2 YNNKEL come from the germline V gene (reference sequence). The CDR3 is 17 residues long. CDR3: CASSQGDRGRGNQPQHF. The CDR3 coding sequence is TGTGCCAGCAGCCAAGGGGACAGGGGGCGCGGCAATCAGCCCCAGCATTTT. Drawing the rest from reference TRBV3-1 and TRBJ1-5, the complete variable domain is DTAVSQTPKYLVTQMGNDKSIKCEQNLGHDTMYWYKQDSKKFLKIMFSYNNKELIINETVPNRFSPKSPDKAHLNLHINSLELGDSAVYFCASSQGDRGRGNQPQHFGDGTRLSIL.

The chain joins TRBV20-1 to TRBJ1-4; D is unclear. The CDR3 has 14 residues. Germline CDR1 reads DFQATT; CDR2 reads SNEGSKA (reference sequence). The V end was cut by 6 bases, the J end by 0 bases, with 11 bases between. The CDR3 is CSARRVATNEKLFF. The CDR3 region has the DNA TGCAGTGCCCGAAGGGTTGCAACTAATGAAAAACTGTTTTTT.

The chain couples TRBV29-1 to TRBJ2-3; a possible D gene is TRBD2 (5 bases). The CDR3 is made up of 18 amino acids. Germline CDR1 SQVTM, CDR2 ANQGSEA. CDR3 in DNA: TGCAACCGGCAAAATCGAGGGATGGGTCCGGTTAGCACAGATACGCAGTATTTT. Translated: CNRQNRGMGPVSTDTQYF.

The chain uses TRBV24-1 and TRBJ2-1, with a possible D match to TRBD1 (6 bases). Germline-derived CDR1 and CDR2 are KGHDR and SFDVKD. V shed 3 bases and J shed 9 bases, with 14 bases lying between them. This CDR3 comprises 14 residues. The CDR3: CATSDRLAGAEQFF. The CDR3 region has the DNA TGTGCCACCAGTGATCGGCTCGCAGGGGCTGAGCAGTTCTTC.

V usage is TRBV13 and J usage is TRBJ2-1, with D perhaps TRBD2 (5 bases). The germline CDR1 and CDR2 sequences are PRHDT and FYEKMQ (reference sequence). The CDR3 extends over 14 amino acids. V was cut by 0 bases and J by 4 bases, with 7 bases left in between. The CDR3 here is CASSLGDSYNEQFF. CDR3 nucleotides: TGTGCCAGCAGCTTAGGGGACTCTTACAATGAGCAGTTCTTC.

The chain recombines TRBV20-1 with TRBJ2-3; 9 bases align to TRBD2. Germline V gene lookup returns CDR1 DFQATT and CDR2 SNEGSKA (reference sequence). The CDR3 length is 15 residues. V shed 1 base and J 0 bases; nucleotides not matched to a gene: 2. The CDR3 nucleotides are TGCAGTGCTAGAGCGCGGGAGGGAAGCACAGATACGCAGTATTTT. As protein: CSARAREGSTDTQYF.

This chain links TRBV6-2 or TRBV6-3 with TRBJ2-3; D tentatively reads TRBD1 or TRBD2 (5 bases each). This CDR3 has 14 amino acids. V dropped 6 bases and J dropped 4 bases, with 14 bases sitting between them. Looked up from germline, CDR1 is MNHEY and CDR2 is SVGEGT. The CDR3 nucleotides are TGTGCCAGCAGCGGAATCGGGGCCGCAGATACGCAGTATTTT. It yields the protein CASSGIGAADTQYF.

The chain is built from TRBV5-6 and TRBJ2-2; D is possibly TRBD1 (6 bases). This CDR3 is 15 amino acids long. With 4 bases removed from V and 1 base from J, the gap between germline ends came to 11 bases. The germline V gene encodes CDR1 SGHDT and CDR2 YYEEEE. The CDR3 DNA is TGTGCCAGCAGCAACGACAGGAGGAACACCGGGGAGCTGTTTTTT. It is translated as CASSNDRRNTGELFF.

The chain carries TRBV20-1 and TRBJ2-3, with TRBD2 matching over 7 bases. The germline gives CDR1 DFQATT, CDR2 SNEGSKA (reference sequence). The CDR3 is 19 residues long. Germline trimming cut 0 bases from V and 2 bases from J; bases unmatched to any gene: 17. The chain's CDR3 is CSARDFGGSTKSVTDTQYF. The CDR3 DNA reads as TGCAGTGCTAGAGATTTTGGCGGGAGTACGAAATCGGTCACAGATACGCAGTATTTT.

The V call is TRBV3-1, the J call TRBJ2-2; 8 nucleotides match TRBD2. The V gene end was trimmed by 4 bases and the J gene end by 2 bases; junction bases not matched to a gene: 9. Looked up from germline, CDR1 is LGHDT and CDR2 is YNNKEL (reference sequence). This CDR3 region has 17 residues. This CDR3 is CASSRTSGRINTGELFF. The DNA for the CDR3 is TGTGCCAGCAGCCGGACAAGCGGGAGAATAAACACCGGGGAGCTGTTTTTT.

The CDR3 region is CASSLVSRNTEAFF. The CDR3 coding sequence is TGTGCCAGCAGCTTGGTCTCTCGGAACACTGAAGCTTTCTTT. The chain carries TRBV7-8 and TRBJ1-1; no reliable D call. Trimming removed 3 bases from V and 1 base from J, with 9 bases in between. Germline V CDR1 and CDR2: SGHVS, FQNEAQ. There are 14 residues in the CDR3.

The chain combines TRBV28 with TRBJ1-5, with a possible D match to TRBD1 (6 bases). The CDR3 has 14 amino acids. CDR1 is MDHEN and CDR2 is SYDVKM in the germline V gene. Trimming left V 2 bases short and J 2 bases short, with 7 bases between. As DNA, the CDR3 is TGTGCCAGCAGTTTAGGACAGCGCAATCAGCCCCAGCATTTT. Protein sequence: CASSLGQRNQPQHF.

The chain links TRBV6-5 to TRBJ1-6; D call uncertain. The CDR3 runs to 18 residues. In germline, CDR1 is MNHEY, CDR2 SVGAGI. V was shortened by 0 bases and J by 0 bases, with 12 bases between the two germline ends. DNA for the CDR3: TGTGCCAGCAGTTACTCGTTAGAGGGTAGCTCCTATAATTCACCCCTCCACTTT. It yields the protein CASSYSLEGSSYNSPLHF.

The rearrangement uses TRBV4-3 and TRBJ1-6; no reliable D call. V lost 4 bases to trimming and J lost 8 bases, with 15 bases between them. Germline CDR1 and CDR2: LGHNA and YSLEER. This CDR3 is 15 amino acids long. CDR3 DNA: TGCGCCAGCAGCCTACGGGTACAGAATGATTCACCCCTCCACTTT. Translating it yields CASSLRVQNDSPLHF.

The V gene is TRBV13, the J gene TRBJ1-1; D gene uncertain. The CDR3 length is 14 residues. With 0 bases removed from V and 0 bases from J, the gap between germline ends came to 5 bases. Germline values: CDR1 PRHDT, CDR2 FYEKMQ (reference sequence). CDR3 sequence (DNA): TGTGCCAGCAGCTTAGGCCGAGTGAACACTGAAGCTTTCTTT. As protein: CASSLGRVNTEAFF.

The chain has TRBV11-2 and TRBJ2-7, with 7 bases lining up with TRBD2. CDR3 length equals 14 residues. V was pared by 2 bases and J by 4 bases, with 5 bases of the junction left unmatched. The germline V gene has CDR1 SGHAT and CDR2 FQNNGV. CDR3 in DNA: TGTGCCAGCAGCTTATACGGGACTAAGTACGAGCAGTACTTC. Encoded protein: CASSLYGTKYEQYF.

The CDR3 here is CASSRDRGSGTQYF. For the CDR3, the DNA is TGTGCCAGCAGCCGAGACAGGGGAAGCGGTACGCAGTATTTT. V usage is TRBV7-2 and J usage is TRBJ2-3; 8 bases match TRBD1. Trimming cost V 5 bases and J 8 bases; bases outside gene matches: 9. The CDR3 runs to 14 residues. Germline V lookup: CDR1 SGHTA, CDR2 FQGNSA.

This chain connects TRBV9 to TRBJ2-7; no clear D gene. V lost 3 bases and J lost 0, with 13 bases in between. The CDR3 has 15 residues. Germline loops: CDR1 SGDLS, CDR2 YYNGEE. Written as DNA, the CDR3 is TGTGCCAGCAGCGCCTTGCGGACCCTCTCCTACGAGCAGTACGTC. This encodes CASSALRTLSYEQYV.

The chain uses TRBV29-1 and TRBJ1-2, with D uncertain. V was cut by 4 bases and J by 6 bases, with 6 bases left in between. Germline V CDR1 and CDR2: SQVTM, ANQGSEA. The CDR3 contains 10 residues. The CDR3, as DNA: TGCAGCGTTGGGCAGGATGGCTACACCTTC. Translation: CSVGQDGYTF.

CDR3 in amino acids: CASSTGTDTQYF. The CDR3 DNA reads TGCGCCAGCAGCACGGGCACAGATACGCAGTATTTT. The chain couples TRBV5-1 to TRBJ2-3, with D unresolved. The CDR3 is made up of 12 amino acids. Per germline, CDR1 SGHRS and CDR2 YFSETQ. V was pared by 4 bases and J by 1 base, with 4 bases between.

The chain uses TRBV28 and TRBJ2-7, with D hard to call. The V end was cut by 3 bases, the J end by 1 base, with 7 bases between. CDR1 and CDR2 from the germline V gene are MDHEN and SYDVKM. The CDR3 runs 13 residues. CDR3 protein: CASSLQPSYEQYF. The DNA for the CDR3 is TGTGCCAGCAGTTTGCAACCTTCCTACGAGCAGTACTTC.